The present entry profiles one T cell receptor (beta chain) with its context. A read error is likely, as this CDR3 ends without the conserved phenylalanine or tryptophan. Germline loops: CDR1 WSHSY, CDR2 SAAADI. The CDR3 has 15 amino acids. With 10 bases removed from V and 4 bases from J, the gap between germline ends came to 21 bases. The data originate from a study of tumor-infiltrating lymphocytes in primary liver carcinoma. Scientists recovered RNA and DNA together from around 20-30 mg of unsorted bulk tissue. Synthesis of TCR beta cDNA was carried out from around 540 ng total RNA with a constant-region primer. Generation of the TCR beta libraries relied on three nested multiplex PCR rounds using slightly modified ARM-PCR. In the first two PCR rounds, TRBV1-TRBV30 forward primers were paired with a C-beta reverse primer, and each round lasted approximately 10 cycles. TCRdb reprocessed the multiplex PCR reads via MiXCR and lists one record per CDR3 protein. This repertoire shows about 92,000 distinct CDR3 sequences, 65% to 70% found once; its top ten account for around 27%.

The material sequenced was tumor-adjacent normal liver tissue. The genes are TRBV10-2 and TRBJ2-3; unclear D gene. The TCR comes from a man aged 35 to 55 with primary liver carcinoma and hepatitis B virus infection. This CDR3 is CATSPRLPLADTQYL. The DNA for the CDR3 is TGCGCCACTTCACCTCGACTTCCGTTGGCAGATACGCAGTATCTT.